The next 8 T cell receptor beta chains were all read from a single sample in a study of blood T cell repertoires in COVID-19 (dated by TCRdb to 2020 to 2022). Library generation was performed with the immunoSEQ multiplex PCR assay. The clones in this table, taken by TCRdb from immuneACCESS, are in-frame only. Not every clone is retained; where verified, under half of the shortfall comes from an unresolved V gene, and the cause of the rest is unknown. This sample is represented by around 150,000 clones; around 82% of them were singletons. The ten largest clones capture 3% to 5% of the sample. Material: peripheral blood. The receptors were gathered from a woman aged 55-70 years with acute or convalescent COVID-19.

The V and J genes are TRBV5-4 and TRBJ2-1, with D possibly matching TRBD2 (5 bases). The germline V and J ends were trimmed by 4 bases and 6 bases, with 11 bases remaining between them. Germline V gene sequence: CDR1 SGHNT, CDR2 YYREEE (reference sequence). The CDR3 is 13 residues long. CDR3 DNA: TGTGCCAGCAGCGACGGACGGGGCAATGAGCAGTTCTTC. It is translated as CASSDGRGNEQFF.

The chain is built from TRBV9 and TRBJ2-2; 9 bases map to TRBD1. V shed 3 bases, J shed 1 base, and the junction held 4 bases outside the gene matches. Germline V lookup: CDR1 SGDLS, CDR2 YYNGEE. This CDR3 has 16 amino acids. The chain's CDR3 is CASSETGGWNTGELFF. In nucleotides, the CDR3 is TGTGCCAGCAGCGAAACAGGGGGCTGGAACACCGGGGAGCTGTTTTTT.

This clone was recorded only once. Mismatch with germline at one junction end may stem from a read error. This chain joins TRBV19 and TRBJ2-5; D uncertain. The CDR3 spans 13 residues. CDR1 LNHDA and CDR2 SQIVND come from the germline V gene (reference sequence). The CDR3 coding sequence is TGTGCCAGTAGTATAAACGGTCTAGAGGCCCAGTACTTC. Protein sequence: CASSINGLEAQYF.

The chain links TRBV19 to TRBJ1-4; 7 bases agree with TRBD1. The CDR3 has 14 residues. With V trimmed by 9 bases and J by 5 bases, 9 bases remained unmatched. CDR1 is LNHDA and CDR2 is SQIVND in the germline V gene (reference sequence). The DNA of the CDR3 is TGTGCCAGCGCACGGACAGGCCGGAATGAAAAACTGTTTTTT. This encodes CASARTGRNEKLFF. Full variable domain (outside the CDR3, taken from reference TRBV19 and TRBJ1-4): DGGITQSPKYLFRKEGQNVTLSCEQNLNHDAMYWYRQDPGQGLRLIYYSQIVNDFQKGDIAEGYSVSREKKESFPLTVTSAQKNPTAFYLCASARTGRNEKLFFGSGTQLSVL.

V and J are TRBV7-9 and TRBJ2-2; weak D call: TRBD2 (6 bases). V was shortened by 1 base and J by 1 base, with 7 bases between the two germline ends. The CDR3 spans 15 residues. Germline CDR1 is SEHNR and CDR2 is FQNEAQ (reference sequence). CDR3 residues: CASSLVSGNTGELFF. Here the CDR3 DNA reads TGTGCCAGCAGCTTAGTTAGCGGGAACACCGGGGAGCTGTTTTTT.

This sequence joins TRBV5-1 and TRBJ2-5; 15 positions agree with TRBD2. Germline loops: CDR1 SGHRS, CDR2 YFSETQ. The ends lost 2 bases at V and 3 bases at J; junction bases unmatched: 5. This CDR3 spans 17 amino acids. The CDR3 loop is CASSFRTSGRAEETQYF. DNA of the CDR3: TGCGCCAGCAGCTTCCGGACTAGCGGGAGGGCCGAAGAGACCCAGTACTTC.

The chain combines TRBV19 with TRBJ2-2; D gene ambiguous. There are 15 residues in the CDR3. The germline V gene encodes CDR1 LNHDA and CDR2 SQIVND (reference sequence). V was cut by 0 bases and J by 7 bases, with 12 bases left in between. DNA of the CDR3: TGTGCCAGTAGTATAGATCACCTAGTAAGCGGGGAGCTGTTTTTT. Translated: CASSIDHLVSGELFF.

This clone was recorded a few times. The chain uses TRBV7-2 and TRBJ1-6, with D tentatively TRBD1 (5 bases). The CDR3 extends over 15 amino acids. Deletions cut 2 bases from V and 7 bases from J, with 12 bases between. Germline CDR1 and CDR2: SGHTA and FQGNSA. The CDR3: CASSLYQGGNSPLHF. The CDR3 bases are TGTGCCAGCAGCTTATACCAGGGAGGAAATTCACCCCTCCACTTT.